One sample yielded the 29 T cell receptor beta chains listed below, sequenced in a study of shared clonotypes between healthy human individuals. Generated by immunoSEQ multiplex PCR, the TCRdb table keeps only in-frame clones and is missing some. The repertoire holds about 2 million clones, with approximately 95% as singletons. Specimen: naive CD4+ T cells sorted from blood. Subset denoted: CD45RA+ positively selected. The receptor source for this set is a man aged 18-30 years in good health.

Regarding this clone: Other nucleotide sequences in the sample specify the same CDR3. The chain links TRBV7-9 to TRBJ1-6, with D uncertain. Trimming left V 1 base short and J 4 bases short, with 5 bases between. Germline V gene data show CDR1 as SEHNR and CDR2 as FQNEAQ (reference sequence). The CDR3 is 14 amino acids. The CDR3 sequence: CASSLEQYNSPLHF. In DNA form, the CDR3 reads TGTGCCAGCAGCTTAGAGCAATATAATTCACCCCTCCACTTT.

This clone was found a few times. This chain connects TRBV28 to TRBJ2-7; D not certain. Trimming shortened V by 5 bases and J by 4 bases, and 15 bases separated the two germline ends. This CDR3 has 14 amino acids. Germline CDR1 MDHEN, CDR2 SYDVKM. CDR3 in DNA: TGTGCCAGCAGTATTAGGGTCCCCCAGTACGAGCAGTACTTC. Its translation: CASSIRVPQYEQYF.

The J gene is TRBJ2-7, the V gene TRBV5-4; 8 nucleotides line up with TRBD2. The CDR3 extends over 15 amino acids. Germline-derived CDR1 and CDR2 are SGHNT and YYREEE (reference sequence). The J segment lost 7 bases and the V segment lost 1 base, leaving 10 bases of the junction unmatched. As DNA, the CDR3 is TGTGCCAGCAGCTTGATCGCGGGAGGCGCTAAGGAGCAGTACTTC. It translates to CASSLIAGGAKEQYF.

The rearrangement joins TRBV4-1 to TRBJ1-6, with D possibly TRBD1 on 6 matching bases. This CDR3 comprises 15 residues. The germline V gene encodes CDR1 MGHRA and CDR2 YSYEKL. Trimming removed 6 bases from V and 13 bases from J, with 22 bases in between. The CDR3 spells CASRTSGTKKGPLHF. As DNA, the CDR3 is TGCGCCAGCAGAACTTCCGGGACAAAGAAGGGGCCCCTCCACTTT.

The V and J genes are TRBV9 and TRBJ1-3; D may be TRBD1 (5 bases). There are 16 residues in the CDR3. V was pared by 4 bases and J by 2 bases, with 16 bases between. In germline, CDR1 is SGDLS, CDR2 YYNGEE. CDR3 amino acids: CASSFQAGGAGNTIYF. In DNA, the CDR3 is TGTGCCAGCAGCTTTCAGGCTGGGGGGGCTGGAAACACCATATATTTT.

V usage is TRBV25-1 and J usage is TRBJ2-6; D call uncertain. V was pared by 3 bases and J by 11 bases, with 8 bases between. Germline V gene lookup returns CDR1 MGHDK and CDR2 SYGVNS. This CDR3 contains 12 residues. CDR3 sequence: CASSDRRDVLTF. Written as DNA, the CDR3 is TGTGCCAGCAGTGATCGCCGTGACGTCCTGACTTTC. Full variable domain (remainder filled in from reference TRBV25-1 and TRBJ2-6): EADIYQTPRYLVIGTGKKITLECSQTMGHDKMYWYQQDPGMELHLIHYSYGVNSTEKGDLSSESTVSRIRTEHFPLTLESARPSHTSQYLCASSDRRDVLTFGAGSRLTVL.

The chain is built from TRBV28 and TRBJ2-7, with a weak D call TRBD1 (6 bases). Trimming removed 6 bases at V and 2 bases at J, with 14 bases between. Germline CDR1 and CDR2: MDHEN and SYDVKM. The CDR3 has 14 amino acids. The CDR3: CASRSSGTPYEQYF. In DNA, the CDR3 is TGTGCCAGCAGAAGTTCCGGGACACCCTACGAGCAGTACTTC.

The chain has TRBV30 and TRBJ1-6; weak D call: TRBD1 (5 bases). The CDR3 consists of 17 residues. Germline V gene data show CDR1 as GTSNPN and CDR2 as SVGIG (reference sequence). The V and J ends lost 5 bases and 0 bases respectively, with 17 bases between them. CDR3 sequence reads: CAWGGRQLSSYNSPLHF. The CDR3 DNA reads TGTGCCTGGGGAGGTAGACAGTTGAGCTCCTATAATTCACCCCTCCACTTT.

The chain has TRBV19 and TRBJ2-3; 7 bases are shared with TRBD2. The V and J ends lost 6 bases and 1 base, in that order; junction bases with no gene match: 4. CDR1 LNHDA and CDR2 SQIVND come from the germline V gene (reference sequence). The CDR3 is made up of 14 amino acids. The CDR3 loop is CASRKRGGTDTQYF. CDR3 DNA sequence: TGTGCCAGTAGGAAACGGGGGGGCACAGATACGCAGTATTTT.

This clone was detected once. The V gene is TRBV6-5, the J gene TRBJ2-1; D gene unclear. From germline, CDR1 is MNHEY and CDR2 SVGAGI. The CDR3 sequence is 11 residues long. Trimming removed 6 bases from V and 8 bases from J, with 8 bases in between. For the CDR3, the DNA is TGTGCCAGCAGGGACGGCCATGAGCAGTTCTTC. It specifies CASRDGHEQFF.

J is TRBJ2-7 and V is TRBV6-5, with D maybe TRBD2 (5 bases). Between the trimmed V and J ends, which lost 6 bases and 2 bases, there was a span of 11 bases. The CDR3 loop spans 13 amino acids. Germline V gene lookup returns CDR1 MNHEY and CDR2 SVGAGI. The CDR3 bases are TGTGCCAGCAGGGCGGGCTTAGCCTACGAGCAGTACTTC. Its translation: CASRAGLAYEQYF.

Here the CDR3 reads CAWSVLTGREKLFF. CDR3 coding DNA: TGTGCCTGGAGTGTACTCACAGGCAGGGAAAAACTGTTTTTT. V usage is TRBV30 and J usage is TRBJ1-4, with a possible D match to TRBD1 (5 bases). The CDR3 contains 14 residues. The V end lost 0 bases, the J end lost 8 bases, and 13 bases lay between the germline ends. The germline V gene encodes CDR1 GTSNPN and CDR2 SVGIG (reference sequence).

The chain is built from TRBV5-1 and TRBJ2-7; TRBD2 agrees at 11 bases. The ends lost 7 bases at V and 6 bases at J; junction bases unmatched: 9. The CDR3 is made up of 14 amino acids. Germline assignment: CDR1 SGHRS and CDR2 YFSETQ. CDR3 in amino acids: CASSSGTSGPEQYF. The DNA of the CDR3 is TGCGCCAGCTCGTCCGGGACTAGCGGACCCGAGCAGTACTTC.

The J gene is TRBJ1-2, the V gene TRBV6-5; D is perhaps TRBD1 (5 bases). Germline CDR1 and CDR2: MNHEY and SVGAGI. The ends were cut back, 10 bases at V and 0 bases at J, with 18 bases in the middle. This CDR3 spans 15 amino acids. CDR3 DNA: TGTGCCACCTCCTTAAGGGACGGCGCTAACTATGGCTACACCTTC. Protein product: CATSLRDGANYGYTF.

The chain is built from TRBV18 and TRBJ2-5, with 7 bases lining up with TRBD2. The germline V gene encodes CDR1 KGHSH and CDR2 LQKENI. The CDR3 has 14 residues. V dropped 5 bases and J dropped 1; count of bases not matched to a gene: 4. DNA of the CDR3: TGTGCCAGCTCAGCCGGGACTACCCAAGAGACCCAGTACTTC. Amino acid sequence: CASSAGTTQETQYF.

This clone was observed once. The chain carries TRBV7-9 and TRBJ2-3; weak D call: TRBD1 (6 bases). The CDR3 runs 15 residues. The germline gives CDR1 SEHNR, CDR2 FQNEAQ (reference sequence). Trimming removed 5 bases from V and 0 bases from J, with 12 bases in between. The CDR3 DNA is TGTGCCAGCAGCCGAACAGGGACGAGCACAGATACGCAGTATTTT. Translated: CASSRTGTSTDTQYF.

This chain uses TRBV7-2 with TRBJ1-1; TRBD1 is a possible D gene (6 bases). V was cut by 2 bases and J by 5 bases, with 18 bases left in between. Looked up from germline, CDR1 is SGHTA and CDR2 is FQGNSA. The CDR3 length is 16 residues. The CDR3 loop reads CASSLRNRAGRTEAFF. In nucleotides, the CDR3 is TGTGCCAGCAGCTTACGTAACAGGGCCGGTCGTACTGAAGCTTTCTTT.

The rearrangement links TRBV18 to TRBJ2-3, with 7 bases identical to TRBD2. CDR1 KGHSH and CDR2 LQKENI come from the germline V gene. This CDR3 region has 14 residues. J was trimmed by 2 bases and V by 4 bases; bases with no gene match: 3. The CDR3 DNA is TGTGCCAGCTCACACGGGACTAACACAGATACGCAGTATTTT. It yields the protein CASSHGTNTDTQYF.

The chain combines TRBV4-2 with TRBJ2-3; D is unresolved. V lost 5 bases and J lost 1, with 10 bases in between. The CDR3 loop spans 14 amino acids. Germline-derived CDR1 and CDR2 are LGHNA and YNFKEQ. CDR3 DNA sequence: TGTGCCAGCAGCTGGGCGTGGGGCACAGATACGCAGTATTTT. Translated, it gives CASSWAWGTDTQYF.

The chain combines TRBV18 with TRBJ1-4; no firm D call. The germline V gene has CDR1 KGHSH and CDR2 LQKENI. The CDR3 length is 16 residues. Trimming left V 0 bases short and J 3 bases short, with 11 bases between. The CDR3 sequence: CASSPPVGDANEKLFF. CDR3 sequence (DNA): TGTGCCAGCTCACCACCGGTCGGGGATGCTAATGAAAAACTGTTTTTT.

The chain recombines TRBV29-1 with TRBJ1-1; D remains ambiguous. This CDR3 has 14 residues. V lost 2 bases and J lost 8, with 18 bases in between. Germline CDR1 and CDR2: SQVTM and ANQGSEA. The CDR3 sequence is CSVEKRLSSDEAFF. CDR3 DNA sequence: TGCAGCGTTGAAAAGCGTCTTTCCTCGGACGAAGCTTTCTTT.

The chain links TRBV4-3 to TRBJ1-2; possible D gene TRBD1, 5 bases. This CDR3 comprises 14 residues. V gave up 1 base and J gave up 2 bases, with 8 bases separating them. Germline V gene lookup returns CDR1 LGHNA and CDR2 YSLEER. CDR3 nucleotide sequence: TGCGCCAGCAGCCAAGCGGGGGTAAACTATGGCTACACCTTC. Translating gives CASSQAGVNYGYTF.

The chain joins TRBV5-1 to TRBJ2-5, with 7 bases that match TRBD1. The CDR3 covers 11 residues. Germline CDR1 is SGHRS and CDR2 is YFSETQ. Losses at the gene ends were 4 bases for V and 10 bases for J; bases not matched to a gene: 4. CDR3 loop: CASSEQGNQYF. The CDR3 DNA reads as TGCGCCAGCAGCGAACAGGGGAACCAGTACTTC.

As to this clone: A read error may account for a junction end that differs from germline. CDR3 amino acids: CASSLYGDYGHTF. The CDR3 DNA reads TGTGCCAGCAGCTTGTATGGGGACTATGGCCACACCTTC. This sequence joins TRBV5-5 and TRBJ1-2; D might be TRBD1 (5 bases). The CDR3 runs to 13 residues. Germline V gives CDR1 SGHKS, CDR2 YYEKEE (reference sequence). Full variable domain (rest looked up from reference TRBV5-5 and TRBJ1-2): DAGVTQSPTHLIKTRGQQVTLRCSPISGHKSVSWYQQVLGQGPQFIFQYYEKEERGRGNFPDRFSARQFPNYSSELNVNALLLGDSALYLCASSLYGDYGHTFGSGTRLTVV.

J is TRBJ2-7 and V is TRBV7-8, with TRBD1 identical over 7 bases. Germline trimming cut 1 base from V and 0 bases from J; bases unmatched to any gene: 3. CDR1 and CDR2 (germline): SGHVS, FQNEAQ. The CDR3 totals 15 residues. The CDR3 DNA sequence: TGTGCCAGCAGCTTAGTGGGACAGAGCTCCTACGAGCAGTACTTC. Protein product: CASSLVGQSSYEQYF.

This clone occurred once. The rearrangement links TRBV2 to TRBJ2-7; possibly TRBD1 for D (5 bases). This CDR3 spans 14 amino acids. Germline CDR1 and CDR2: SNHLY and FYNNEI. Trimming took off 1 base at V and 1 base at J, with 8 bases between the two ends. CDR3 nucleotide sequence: TGTGCCAGCAGTGAAGGACAGATATCCTACGAGCAGTACTTC. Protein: CASSEGQISYEQYF. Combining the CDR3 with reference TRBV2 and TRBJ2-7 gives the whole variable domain EPEVTQTPSHQVTQMGQEVILRCVPISNHLYFYWYRQILGQKVEFLVSFYNNEISEKSEIFDDQFSVERPDGSNFTLKIRSTKLEDSAMYFCASSEGQISYEQYFGPGTRLTVT.

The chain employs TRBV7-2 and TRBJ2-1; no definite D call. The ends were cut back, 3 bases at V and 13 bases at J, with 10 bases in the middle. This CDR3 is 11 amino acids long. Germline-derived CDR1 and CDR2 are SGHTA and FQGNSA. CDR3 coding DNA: TGTGCCAGCAGCTTGACCGGTGGACAGTTCTTC. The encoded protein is CASSLTGGQFF.

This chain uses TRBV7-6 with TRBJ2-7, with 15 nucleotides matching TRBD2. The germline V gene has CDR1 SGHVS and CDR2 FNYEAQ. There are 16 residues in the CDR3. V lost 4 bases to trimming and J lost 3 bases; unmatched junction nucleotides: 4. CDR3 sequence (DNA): TGTGCCAGCAGCTCGGGGACTAGCGGGGGGCTCTACGAGCAGTACTTC. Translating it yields CASSSGTSGGLYEQYF.

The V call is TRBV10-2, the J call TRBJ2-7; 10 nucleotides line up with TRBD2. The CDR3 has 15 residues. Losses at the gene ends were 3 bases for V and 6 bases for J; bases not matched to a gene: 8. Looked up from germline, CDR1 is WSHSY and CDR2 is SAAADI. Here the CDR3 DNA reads TGCGCCAGCAGTGATCTAGCGGGGGCTCGACGCGAGCAGTACTTC. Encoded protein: CASSDLAGARREQYF.